This T cell receptor beta chain was sequenced during a study of CD8 T cells in Susac syndrome. This CDR3 is 17 amino acids long. Trimming stripped 2 bases from V and 4 bases from J, with 15 bases between. Germline V gene sequence: CDR1 MGHDK, CDR2 SYGVNS. Random-hexamer reverse transcription was applied to roughly 0.5 to 1 ug RNA. Multiplex PCR with immunoSEQ amplified the TCR beta CDR3 across 54 Vbeta and 13 Jbeta. In TCRdb, the immunoSEQ multiplex PCR reads were re-called with MiXCR into one record per CDR3 protein. The table records some 260,000 distinct CDR3 sequences, about 85% of them present only once. About this clonotype itself: No antigen is known for it.

Study-level points and caveats: Regarding the TCR sequencing and HLA analysis, the study admitted that a relatively small number of individuals were involved.

CD8+ and CD4+ T cells circulating in blood were sequenced for TCR beta. The source is a human donor with multiple sclerosis. The sequencing sample was made of CD8+ T cells from PBMCs. J is TRBJ1-6 and V is TRBV25-1; possible D gene TRBD1, 5 bases. CDR3 DNA: TGTGCCAGCAGTGAAGAAAGGGGCCGGTTTTATAATTCACCCCTCCACTTT. Protein sequence: CASSEERGRFYNSPLHF. Together with reference TRBV25-1 and TRBJ1-6, the CDR3 gives the full variable domain: EADIYQTPRYLVIGTGKKITLECSQTMGHDKMYWYQQDPGMELHLIHYSYGVNSTEKGDLSSESTVSRIRTEHFPLTLESARPSHTSQYLCASSEERGRFYNSPLHFGNGTRLTVT.